Shown below are 32 T cell receptor beta chains from a single sample sequenced in a study of blood T cells in healthy people across ages (dated by TCRdb to between 2015 and 2017). The receptor library was made with 5' RACE. This sample was sequenced with an Illumina HiSeq 2500. A second PCR of roughly 7 to 11 cycles was performed with a sample-barcoded 5' primer and a J-beta primer mix. Using fastp at Q25 and MiXCR, TCRdb reprocessed the public reads and kept productive beta chains. Duplicate CDR3 protein sequences are folded into a single record with the most common DNA and genes. This sample gives approximately 1.5 million distinct CDR3 sequences in total; 35% to 45% of them show up just once. 4% of the sample belongs to the ten largest clones. The specimen sequenced was blood. These receptors came from a woman younger than 35 in good health.

The chain joins TRBV5-1 to TRBJ2-1, with D perhaps given as TRBD1 or TRBD2 (5 bases each). The V end lost 0 bases, the J end lost 8 bases, and 18 bases lay between the germline ends. Germline values: CDR1 SGHRS, CDR2 YFSETQ. The length of the CDR3 is 16 residues. The CDR3 DNA is TGCGCCAGCAGCTTGGAGCTCCCGGGACGCCCCGATGAGCAGTTCTTC. It encodes CASSLELPGRPDEQFF.

The chain employs TRBV28 and TRBJ2-3; 8 bases line up with TRBD1. The germline CDR1 and CDR2 sequences are MDHEN and SYDVKM. V lost 4 bases to trimming and J lost 4 bases; unmatched junction nucleotides: 7. The CDR3 runs to 15 residues. The CDR3 loop is CASSSSGTGSDTQYF. In DNA, the CDR3 is TGTGCCAGCAGTTCCTCCGGGACAGGCTCAGATACGCAGTATTTT.

In its sample, this clonotype was seen a few times. The chain employs TRBV20-1 and TRBJ2-7; D remains unclear. Germline assignment: CDR1 DFQATT and CDR2 SNEGSKA (reference sequence). The germline V and J ends were trimmed by 0 bases and 3 bases, with 9 bases remaining between them. The CDR3 is 13 residues long. In nucleotides, the CDR3 is TGCAGTGCTAGAGACTGGCAAAACTACGAGCAGTACTTC. Translation: CSARDWQNYEQYF.

In its sample, this clonotype was seen many times. The chain's CDR3 is CSVRGGTDTQYF. The DNA for the CDR3 is TGCAGCGTCCGTGGAGGCACAGATACGCAGTATTTT. This chain connects TRBV29-1 to TRBJ2-3; D not certain. The CDR3 runs 12 residues. Per germline, CDR1 SQVTM and CDR2 ANQGSEA. V gave up 6 bases and J gave up 1 base, with 8 bases separating them.

This clonotype has only a few counts. The gene calls are TRBV6-2 or TRBV6-3 and TRBJ2-7; 9 bases are shared with TRBD2. The CDR3 consists of 17 residues. Germline CDR1 reads MNHEY; CDR2 reads SVGEGT. V dropped 2 bases and J dropped 6; count of bases not matched to a gene: 14. CDR3 loop: CASSYRVRASGNSEQYF. The CDR3 DNA follows: TGTGCCAGCAGTTACCGAGTTCGGGCTAGCGGGAATAGCGAGCAGTACTTC.

The J gene is TRBJ2-1, the V gene TRBV29-1; D is perhaps TRBD1 (7 bases). The J call could be wrong; TRBJ2-7 is a better fit for the DNA end. The CDR3 has 15 amino acids. CDR1 and CDR2 (germline): SQVTM, ANQGSEA. For the CDR3, the DNA is TGCAGCGTTGGGTTAGACAGGGACTCCTACAATGAGCAGTACTTC. It codes for CSVGLDRDSYNEQYF.

V is TRBV24-1 and J is TRBJ2-2; 9 nucleotides align to TRBD1. V lost 3 bases, J lost 1 base, and 5 bases stayed unmatched. CDR3 length: 17 residues. CDR1 and CDR2 from the germline V gene are KGHDR and SFDVKD. CDR3 in DNA: TGTGCCACCAGTGATGGGACAGGGAGAATGAACACCGGGGAGCTGTTTTTT. This codes for CATSDGTGRMNTGELFF.

This clonotype came up a few times. V usage is TRBV12-3 or TRBV12-4 and J usage is TRBJ2-5; D unclear. The J call may be incorrect, as the DNA end agrees better with TRBJ2-7. The CDR3 is made up of 14 amino acids. In DNA form, the CDR3 reads TGTGCCAGCAGTTTACGGCGGCGAGTTTACGAGCAGTACTTC. Its translation is CASSLRRRVYEQYF.

The J gene is TRBJ1-2, the V gene TRBV7-2; 9 positions match TRBD1. The CDR3 is 16 amino acids. CDR1 and CDR2 (germline): SGHTA, FQGNSA. J gave up 4 bases and V 1 base, and 7 bases lay outside the gene matches. In nucleotides, the CDR3 is TGTGCCAGCAGCTTAGGACTGGGACAGGGTGCCTATGGCTACACCTTC. It specifies CASSLGLGQGAYGYTF. The full variable domain, its missing parts supplied by reference TRBV7-2 and TRBJ1-2, is GAGVSQSPSNKVTEKGKDVELRCDPISGHTALYWYRQSLGQGLEFLIYFQGNSAPDKSGLPSDRFSAERTGGSVSTLTIQRTQQEDSAVYLCASSLGLGQGAYGYTFGSGTRLTVV.

This clonotype has a handful of counts. The chain employs TRBV7-2 and TRBJ1-2; possibly TRBD1 for D (5 bases). The CDR3 has 16 amino acids. Trimming cost V 5 bases and J 4 bases, with 20 bases left between them. The germline V gene has CDR1 SGHTA and CDR2 FQGNSA. CDR3 in amino acids: CASSVLHLPGTYGYTF. As DNA, the CDR3 is TGTGCCAGCAGCGTCCTACATTTGCCCGGGACCTATGGCTACACCTTC.

This clonotype has just a few counts. This CDR3 is CASSVAVFTVYNEQFF. CDR3 DNA: TGTGCCAGCAGCGTAGCGGTGTTTACCGTTTACAATGAGCAGTTCTTC. The J gene is TRBJ2-1, the V gene TRBV9; no definite D call. Trimming removed 0 bases at V and 4 bases at J, with 14 bases between. This CDR3 contains 16 residues. CDR1 and CDR2 from the germline V gene are SGDLS and YYNGEE.

CDR3: CASSYSSLAGGKTQYF. Written as DNA, the CDR3 is TGTGCCAGCAGTTACTCTAGCCTAGCGGGGGGGAAGACCCAGTACTTC. This chain uses TRBV6-6 with TRBJ2-5; 12 nucleotides align to TRBD2. CDR3 length: 16 residues. V shed 0 bases and J 6 bases; nucleotides not matched to a gene: 5. CDR1 MNHNY and CDR2 SVGAGI come from the germline V gene (reference sequence).

This sequence joins TRBV7-7 and TRBJ2-5, with a tentative D call TRBD2 (7 bases). Germline assignment: CDR1 SSHAT and CDR2 FNYEAQ (reference sequence). This CDR3 is built from 14 residues. In DNA form, the CDR3 reads TGTGCTGGCAGCCCCAGCGGGACATACGAGACCCAGTACTTC. It encodes CAGSPSGTYETQYF.

The chain couples TRBV6-5 to TRBJ1-6, with D perhaps matching TRBD1 (5 bases). The CDR3 covers 15 residues. Germline assignment: CDR1 MNHEY and CDR2 SVGAGI. V was pared by 7 bases and J by 10 bases, with 20 bases between. The CDR3, as DNA: TGTGCCAGCACCGGGGCCGCGGGGATCGTCTCACCCCTCCACTTT. Its translation: CASTGAAGIVSPLHF.

This rearrangement joins TRBV4-2 to TRBJ2-3, with a tentative D call TRBD2 (5 bases). Between the trimmed V and J ends, which lost 1 base and 5 bases, there was a span of 16 bases. CDR1 and CDR2 from the germline V gene are LGHNA and YNFKEQ. The CDR3 sequence is 16 residues long. CDR3 residues: CASSQGGRGGVDTQYF. The CDR3 coding sequence is TGTGCCAGCAGCCAAGGAGGACGGGGTGGGGTAGATACGCAGTATTTT.

This chain connects TRBV20-1 to TRBJ2-7, with D possibly TRBD1 on 6 matching bases. Germline V gene lookup returns CDR1 DFQATT and CDR2 SNEGSKA (reference sequence). V was trimmed by 5 bases and J by 0 bases, leaving 17 bases between them. This CDR3 is built from 15 residues. The CDR3, as DNA: TGCAGTGCTTTAGGTACGACAGGAACCTCCTACGAGCAGTACTTC. It yields the protein CSALGTTGTSYEQYF.

This chain joins TRBV9 and TRBJ1-2; D remains ambiguous. With 0 bases removed from V and 8 bases from J, the gap between germline ends came to 14 bases. Per the germline V gene, CDR1 is SGDLS and CDR2 is YYNGEE. The CDR3 has 14 amino acids. In DNA, the CDR3 is TGTGCCAGCAGCGTAGATGGGAGATGGAGCGGCTACACCTTC. Encoded protein: CASSVDGRWSGYTF.

This clonotype was found a few times. This sequence joins TRBV27 and TRBJ2-3; D might be TRBD2 (6 bases). The length of the CDR3 is 15 residues. CDR1 and CDR2 from the germline V gene are MNHEY and SMNVEV (reference sequence). V gave up 6 bases and J gave up 0 bases, with 13 bases separating them. CDR3 protein: CASRAGQTSTDTQYF. The CDR3 DNA follows: TGTGCCAGCAGGGCGGGGCAAACTAGCACAGATACGCAGTATTTT.

Many counts were recorded for this clonotype. The CDR3: CASSPSGQDLSGYTF. Here the CDR3 DNA reads TGTGCCAGTAGTCCCTCTGGACAGGATCTCTCTGGCTACACCTTC. The chain combines TRBV19 with TRBJ1-2; TRBD1 matches 7 bases. The CDR3 covers 15 residues. CDR1 is LNHDA, CDR2 SQIVND, per germline (reference sequence). V trimming: 5 bases; J trimming: 7 bases; junction bases outside the gene matches: 13.

Of note for this clonotype: Its ends do not fully match the called genes, so a read error is possible. The chain uses TRBV12-3 or TRBV12-4 and TRBJ2-3; D is tentatively TRBD1 or TRBD2 (5 bases each). The CDR3 extends over 14 amino acids. CDR3 DNA sequence: TGTGCCAGCAGCGGGACGACTAAGGGAGATATGCAGTATTTT. This translates into CASSGTTKGDMQYF.

The chain carries TRBV27 and TRBJ2-1, with D perhaps matching TRBD1 (6 bases). The ends were cut back, 1 base at V and 6 bases at J, with 13 bases in the middle. Germline V gene data show CDR1 as MNHEY and CDR2 as SMNVEV (reference sequence). The CDR3 runs 15 residues. In DNA, the CDR3 is TGTGCCAGCAGTTTATTAGTTGGACAGTCCAATGAGCAGTTCTTC. Translating gives CASSLLVGQSNEQFF.

V gene TRBV5-1 combines with J gene TRBJ2-4, with D unclear. The CDR3 runs to 15 residues. V was clipped by 0 bases and J by 2 bases, with 9 bases between them. Germline V CDR1 and CDR2: SGHRS, YFSETQ. The CDR3 DNA is TGCGCCAGCAGCTTGGAAGGCGAGTCCAAAAACATTCAGTACTTC. Translation gives CASSLEGESKNIQYF.

This clonotype has a handful of counts. The chain combines TRBV7-3 with TRBJ2-5, with TRBD2 identical over 8 bases. The CDR3 loop spans 16 amino acids. V trimming: 6 bases; J trimming: 4 bases; junction bases outside the gene matches: 13. CDR1 and CDR2 from the germline V gene are SGHTA and FQGTGA. CDR3 DNA: TGTGCCAGCAGAGAAACTAGCGGCCGAGGGGTAGAGACCCAGTACTTC. Encoded protein: CASRETSGRGVETQYF.

The chain carries TRBV4-3 and TRBJ2-1, with 7 bases that match TRBD2. CDR3 length: 14 amino acids. Germline lookup yields CDR1 LGHNA and CDR2 YSLEER. The V segment lost 3 bases and the J segment 6 bases; nucleotides outside the gene matches: 5. CDR3 bases: TGCGCCAGCAGCCAGGATCTAGCGGTCAATGAGCAGTTCTTC. Translated, it gives CASSQDLAVNEQFF.

This clonotype occurred once. The rearrangement joins TRBV3-1 to TRBJ2-1; 9 bases line up with TRBD2. Per germline, CDR1 LGHDT and CDR2 YNNKEL (reference sequence). The trim removed 1 base at V and 4 bases at J, leaving 11 bases unmatched. This CDR3 comprises 18 residues. The CDR3 nucleotides read TGTGCCAGCAGCCAAGTACGTAGCGGGGGCCTCAAGTACAATGAGCAGTTCTTC. Translating gives CASSQVRSGGLKYNEQFF.

The chain is built from TRBV27 and TRBJ2-1; TRBD1 aligns across 7 bases. This CDR3 comprises 14 residues. The ends lost 4 bases at V and 10 bases at J; junction bases unmatched: 10. Germline CDR1 is MNHEY and CDR2 is SMNVEV (reference sequence). The CDR3 DNA reads TGTGCCAGCAGTTACAGGGGATCGACCTACGAGCAGTTCTTC. Amino acids: CASSYRGSTYEQFF.

The gene calls are TRBV21-1 and TRBJ2-3; TRBD1 reflects the table's D call only, with no check against the DNA. TRBV21-1 has pseudogene status. This CDR3 is 15 amino acids long. CDR3 nucleotides: TGTGCCAGCAGCAATCGGGGGGAAAAGACAGATACGCAGTATTTT. It codes for CASSNRGEKTDTQYF.

CDR3 amino acids: CASSIGTARDNSPLHF. In nucleotides, the CDR3 is TGTGCCAGCAGCATCGGGACAGCCCGTGATAATTCACCCCTCCACTTT. This sequence joins TRBV7-6 and TRBJ1-6; 7 bases agree with TRBD1. The ends lost 5 bases at V and 5 bases at J; junction bases unmatched: 9. The CDR3 has 16 residues. Germline lookup yields CDR1 SGHVS and CDR2 FNYEAQ.

The chain combines TRBV28 with TRBJ1-3, with D possibly being TRBD1 (6 bases). The germline CDR1 and CDR2 sequences are MDHEN and SYDVKM. Trimming shortened V by 5 bases and J by 4 bases, and 15 bases separated the two germline ends. CDR3 length: 15 residues. The CDR3 protein is CASSLGGAGGNTIYF. In nucleotides, the CDR3 is TGTGCCAGCAGTCTCGGGGGGGCAGGGGGAAACACCATATATTTT.

This chain joins TRBV5-4 and TRBJ2-1; 11 positions match TRBD2. CDR1 and CDR2 from the germline V gene are SGHNT and YYREEE (reference sequence). Losses at the gene ends were 10 bases for V and 0 bases for J; bases not matched to a gene: 15. The CDR3 covers 18 residues. The DNA for the CDR3 is TGTGCCTTCTCCCCCATAGCGGGAGGGCGAGTCTCCTACAATGAGCAGTTCTTC. Amino acid sequence: CAFSPIAGGRVSYNEQFF.

This clonotype was counted only a few times. J is TRBJ2-7 and V is TRBV21-1; TRBD1 is taken as the D call from the table, unchecked against the DNA. TRBV21-1 is noted as a pseudogene. The CDR3 totals 16 residues. The CDR3 DNA reads TGTGCCAGCAGCAAAGGGGTAGGGGATTTCTCCTACGAGCAGTACTTC. Translated, it gives CASSKGVGDFSYEQYF.

This clonotype was counted only a few times. This rearrangement joins TRBV12-3 or TRBV12-4 to TRBJ2-7; D tentatively fits TRBD1 or TRBD2 (5 bases each). V was shortened by 3 bases and J by 5 bases, with 14 bases between the two germline ends. The CDR3 is 14 amino acids. The CDR3 loop is CASSLGTLANEQYF. The CDR3 DNA reads TGTGCCAGCAGTTTGGGGACGCTCGCTAACGAGCAGTACTTC.